This T cell receptor (beta chain) was identified in a study of identical twins. Looked up from germline, CDR1 is DFQATT and CDR2 is SNEGSKA (reference sequence). This CDR3 has 15 residues. TCRdb processed the 5' RACE reads anew with MiXCR; each CDR3 protein has one entry. The data show about 890,000 distinct CDR3 sequences, 9% to 15% seen once. Study conclusions and caveats: Models, which agreed with sharing between unrelated individuals, nonetheless underestimated the out-of-frame TCR alpha sharing seen in monozygotic twins. In drawing conclusions, the study used cross-sectional statistical analysis and did not follow the same donors.

This clonotype was recorded a few times. Antigen unknown. The junction does not match germline at one end; this may be a read error. In addition, the sample was reused for a study of yellow fever vaccine responses in identical twins. That source adds: Twins' vaccine T cell responses were reported to seem partly convergent and partly personalized.

This TCR was sampled from a woman aged 18-30 years in good health. The chain has TRBV20-1 and TRBJ2-3; TRBD2 might be the D (6 bases). The specimen was PBMCs. The CDR3 nucleotides are TGCAGTGCAAGAGACTGGGGGGAAAGCACAGATACGCAGTATTTT. It codes for CSARDWGESTDTQYF.